The 23 T cell receptor beta chains presented below share a single source sample, sequenced in a study of cytomegalovirus exposure and HLA in healthy donors. Amplification used 60 Vbeta primers and 13 Jbeta primers. The repertoire was sequenced with immunoSEQ multiplex PCR; TCRdb's copy has only in-frame clones and lacks some. Of around 300,000 clones in the sample, roughly 89% were seen once. The specimen sequenced was PBMCs. These receptors were collected from a woman in her late teens or twenties in good health and CMV-seronegative.

This chain links TRBV5-1 with TRBJ2-2, with TRBD1 matching 8 bases. From germline, CDR1 is SGHRS and CDR2 YFSETQ. The CDR3 has 17 residues. V gave up 2 bases and J gave up 5 bases; unmatched junction bases: 11. In DNA form, the CDR3 reads TGCGCCAGCAGCTTTCTTCGTCCAGGGGGCGGGACCGGGGAGCTGTTTTTT. It specifies CASSFLRPGGGTGELFF.

The gene calls are TRBV5-4 and TRBJ1-1; D is perhaps TRBD1 (5 bases). Germline V lookup: CDR1 SGHNT, CDR2 YYREEE (reference sequence). The germline V and J ends were trimmed by 4 bases and 0 bases, with 13 bases remaining between them. The CDR3 totals 15 residues. CDR3 region: CASSTRAGLNTEAFF. CDR3 in DNA: TGTGCCAGCAGCACCAGGGCCGGCCTGAACACTGAAGCTTTCTTT.

The chain links TRBV5-1 to TRBJ1-2; 11 positions match TRBD1. Germline lookup yields CDR1 SGHRS and CDR2 YFSETQ. This CDR3 comprises 14 residues. With V trimmed by 3 bases and J by 8 bases, 6 bases remained unmatched. Here the CDR3 DNA reads TGCGCCAGCAGCTCGGACAGGGGGCGGGTCGGCTACACCTTC. It specifies CASSSDRGRVGYTF.

The chain has TRBV7-8 and TRBJ2-1, with 10 bases fitting TRBD2. The CDR3 length is 16 residues. CDR1 and CDR2 (germline): SGHVS, FQNEAQ. Trimming took 5 bases from V and 8 from J; bases not matched to a gene: 12. The CDR3 DNA reads TGTGCCAGCAGCAGAAAAAGTGGACTAGCGGCCGATGAGCAGTTCTTC. Its protein is CASSRKSGLAADEQFF.

The V gene is TRBV18, the J gene TRBJ1-1; D is ambiguous. Per germline, CDR1 KGHSH and CDR2 LQKENI. The CDR3 contains 14 residues. The germline V and J ends were trimmed by 6 bases and 0 bases, with 11 bases remaining between them. Here the CDR3 DNA reads TGTGCCAGCTCCCCCCGGGAGGTGAACACTGAAGCTTTCTTT. This codes for CASSPREVNTEAFF.

The chain recombines TRBV2 with TRBJ2-3, with D unclear. The V and J ends lost 9 bases and 3 bases respectively, with 10 bases between them. CDR3 size: 12 residues. CDR1 is SNHLY, CDR2 FYNNEI, per germline. CDR3 sequence reads: CASPHETDTQYF. The DNA for the CDR3 is TGTGCCAGTCCCCATGAGACAGATACGCAGTATTTT. Full variable domain (outside the CDR3, taken from reference TRBV2 and TRBJ2-3): EPEVTQTPSHQVTQMGQEVILRCVPISNHLYFYWYRQILGQKVEFLVSFYNNEISEKSEIFDDQFSVERPDGSNFTLKIRSTKLEDSAMYFCASPHETDTQYFGPGTRLTVL.

The CDR3 nucleotides are TGTGCCAGCAGCTTAGGAAGGACTAGCGGACCCCGATACCAAGAGACCCAGTACTTC. Amino acids: CASSLGRTSGPRYQETQYF. The chain employs TRBV7-3 and TRBJ2-5; 10 positions agree with TRBD2. CDR1 is SGHTA, CDR2 FQGTGA, per germline. Losses at the gene ends were 2 bases for V and 0 bases for J; bases not matched to a gene: 12. The CDR3 runs 19 residues.

This clone was detected a few times. The rearrangement links TRBV4-1 to TRBJ1-6; 7 nucleotides line up with TRBD1. The length of the CDR3 is 16 residues. V lost 0 bases, J lost 8 bases, and 7 bases stayed unmatched. Germline CDR1 reads MGHRA; CDR2 reads YSYEKL. The DNA of the CDR3 is TGCGCCAGCAGCCAAGATGAAGCAGGGGGGTATTCACCCCTCCACTTT. Amino acids: CASSQDEAGGYSPLHF.

V usage is TRBV11-2 and J usage is TRBJ1-4; D call uncertain. Germline values: CDR1 SGHAT, CDR2 FQNNGV. The CDR3 extends over 15 amino acids. V was pared by 0 bases and J by 5 bases, with 10 bases between. The CDR3 spells CASSLDVSTNEKLFF. CDR3 bases: TGTGCCAGCAGCTTAGATGTGAGTACCAATGAAAAACTGTTTTTT.

The chain carries TRBV30 and TRBJ2-7; D unclear. The CDR3 contains 14 residues. Trimming pared 4 bases from V and 2 bases from J, leaving 15 bases between. Germline CDR1 and CDR2: GTSNPN and SVGIG (reference sequence). In DNA form, the CDR3 reads TGTGCCTGGACCGTACGGGTTCCTACCTACGAGCAGTACTTC. This sequence encodes CAWTVRVPTYEQYF.

The rearrangement uses TRBV28 and TRBJ1-6; 7 bases are a match to TRBD1. The germline CDR1 and CDR2 sequences are MDHEN and SYDVKM. The ends lost 5 bases at V and 11 bases at J; junction bases unmatched: 9. The CDR3 has 14 amino acids. The DNA for the CDR3 is TGTGCCAGCAGTCTGGAACAGGGGATAACACCCCTCCACTTT. This codes for CASSLEQGITPLHF.

The CDR3, as DNA: TGTGCCAGCAGTGAACTCGAGGGAGCTTCTGAAGCTTTCTTT. As protein: CASSELEGASEAFF. The V call is TRBV6-1, the J call TRBJ1-1, with D unresolved. Per the germline V gene, CDR1 is MNHNS and CDR2 is SASEGT. V shed 2 bases and J shed 6 bases, with 13 bases lying between them. The CDR3 loop spans 14 amino acids.

The genes are TRBV7-3 and TRBJ1-1; tentative D call: TRBD1 (6 bases). The CDR3 has 13 amino acids. Germline lookup yields CDR1 SGHTA and CDR2 FQGTGA. V gave up 5 bases and J gave up 5 bases, with 12 bases separating them. The CDR3 region is CASSVNRVTEAFF. The CDR3 DNA follows: TGTGCCAGCAGCGTAAACAGGGTAACTGAAGCTTTCTTT.

The CDR3 is CATSFQGTISRGKLFF. CDR3 nucleotide sequence: TGTGCCACCAGCTTCCAGGGGACAATTTCTCGTGGAAAACTGTTTTTT. This chain connects TRBV15 to TRBJ1-4; D is possibly TRBD1 (6 bases). The length of the CDR3 is 16 residues. Germline V CDR1 and CDR2: LNHNV, YYDKDF (reference sequence). The ends were cut back, 5 bases at V and 10 bases at J, with 23 bases in the middle.

The chain combines TRBV2 with TRBJ1-1; D is unclear. Germline CDR1 and CDR2: SNHLY and FYNNEI. This CDR3 region has 14 residues. V lost 0 bases, J lost 4 bases, and 9 bases lay in between. The CDR3 loop reads CASSEAERGTEAFF. CDR3 DNA: TGTGCCAGCAGTGAAGCGGAGAGAGGCACTGAAGCTTTCTTT.

The count of this clone is one. This sequence joins TRBV2 and TRBJ2-3; tentatively, D is TRBD1 (6 bases). Germline loops: CDR1 SNHLY, CDR2 FYNNEI. V was cut by 5 bases and J by 6 bases, with 12 bases left in between. This CDR3 is 13 amino acids long. CDR3 sequence: CASSQIQGDTQYF. CDR3 coding DNA: TGTGCCAGCAGTCAGATTCAGGGGGATACGCAGTATTTT.

The chain recombines TRBV6-4 with TRBJ1-2; the D is unclear. Germline-derived CDR1 and CDR2 are MRHNA and SNTAGT. The CDR3 contains 17 residues. V lost 2 bases and J 4 bases, leaving 20 bases between the germline ends. The CDR3 sequence: CASSDLSKPSFVYGYTF. The CDR3 coding sequence is TGTGCCAGCAGTGACCTATCGAAGCCTAGTTTTGTCTATGGCTACACCTTC.

The chain uses TRBV28 and TRBJ1-2; 10 bases map to TRBD1. Germline V lookup: CDR1 MDHEN, CDR2 SYDVKM. Trimming took 4 bases from V and 6 from J; bases not matched to a gene: 8. This CDR3 has 15 amino acids. The CDR3 protein is CASSWGQGKVNGYTF. In nucleotides, the CDR3 is TGTGCCAGCAGTTGGGGACAGGGGAAGGTGAATGGCTACACCTTC.

The chain employs TRBV2 and TRBJ1-2; no definite D call. V was trimmed by 4 bases and J by 1 base, leaving 10 bases between them. The CDR3 runs to 14 residues. Germline loops: CDR1 SNHLY, CDR2 FYNNEI. CDR3 amino acids: CASSGDRYNYGYTF. The CDR3 nucleotides read TGTGCCAGCAGTGGTGATCGGTATAACTATGGCTACACCTTC.

V usage is TRBV4-1 and J usage is TRBJ2-1; 13 bases line up with TRBD2. The trim removed 1 base at V and 4 bases at J, leaving 1 base unmatched. The CDR3 totals 16 residues. Per germline, CDR1 MGHRA and CDR2 YSYEKL. Here the CDR3 reads CASSQGGLAGYNEQFF. CDR3 nucleotides: TGCGCCAGCAGCCAAGGGGGACTAGCGGGGTACAATGAGCAGTTCTTC.

This clone was picked up a small number of times. The chain couples TRBV2 to TRBJ2-7; 11 positions match TRBD2. V dropped 8 bases and J dropped 2; count of bases not matched to a gene: 2. The CDR3 sequence is 13 residues long. CDR1 is SNHLY and CDR2 is FYNNEI in the germline V gene. CDR3 amino acids: CASLSGGAYEQYF. CDR3 sequence (DNA): TGTGCCAGCCTTAGCGGGGGGGCCTACGAGCAGTACTTC.

The rearrangement links TRBV19 to TRBJ1-1, with 7 bases that match TRBD1. The CDR3 is 15 amino acids. After removal of 1 base from V and 2 bases from J, the junction contained 4 bases not matched to a gene. Per the germline V gene, CDR1 is LNHDA and CDR2 is SQIVND (reference sequence). CDR3: CASSIAHRGNTEAFF. CDR3 sequence (DNA): TGTGCCAGTAGTATAGCGCACAGGGGCAACACTGAAGCTTTCTTT.

This clone was seen a few times. This sequence joins TRBV5-6 and TRBJ1-1; D is undetermined. The germline V and J ends were trimmed by 0 bases and 4 bases, with 10 bases remaining between them. Germline V gene lookup returns CDR1 SGHDT and CDR2 YYEEEE. The CDR3 is 14 amino acids. CDR3 sequence: CASSLDALSTEAFF. CDR3 nucleotide sequence: TGTGCCAGCAGCTTGGATGCGTTGAGCACTGAAGCTTTCTTT.